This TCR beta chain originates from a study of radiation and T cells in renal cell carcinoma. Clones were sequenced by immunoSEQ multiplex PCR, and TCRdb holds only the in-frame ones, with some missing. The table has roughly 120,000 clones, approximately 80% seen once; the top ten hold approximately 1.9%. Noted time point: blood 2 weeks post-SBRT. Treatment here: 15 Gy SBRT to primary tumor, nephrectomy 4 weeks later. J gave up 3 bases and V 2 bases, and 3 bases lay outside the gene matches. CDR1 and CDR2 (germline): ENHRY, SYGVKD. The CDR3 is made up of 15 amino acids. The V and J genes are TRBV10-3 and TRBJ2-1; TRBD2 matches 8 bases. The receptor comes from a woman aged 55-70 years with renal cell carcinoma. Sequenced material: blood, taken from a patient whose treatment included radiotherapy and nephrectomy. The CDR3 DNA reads TGTGCCATCAGTGAGCGGGAGGGGATCTACAATGAGCAGTTCTTC. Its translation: CAISEREGIYNEQFF.